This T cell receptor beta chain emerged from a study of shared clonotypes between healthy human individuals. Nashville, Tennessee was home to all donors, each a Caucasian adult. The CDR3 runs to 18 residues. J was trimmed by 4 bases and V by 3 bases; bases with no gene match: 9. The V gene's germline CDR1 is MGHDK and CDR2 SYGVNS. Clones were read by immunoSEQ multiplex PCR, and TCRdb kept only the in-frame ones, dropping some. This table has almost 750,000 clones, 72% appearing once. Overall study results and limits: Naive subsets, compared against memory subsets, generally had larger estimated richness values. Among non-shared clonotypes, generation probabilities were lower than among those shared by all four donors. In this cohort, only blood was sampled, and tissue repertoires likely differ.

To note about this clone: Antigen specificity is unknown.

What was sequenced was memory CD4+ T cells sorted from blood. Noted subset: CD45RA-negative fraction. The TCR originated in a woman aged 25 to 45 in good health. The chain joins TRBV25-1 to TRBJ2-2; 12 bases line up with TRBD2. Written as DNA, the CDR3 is TGTGCCAGCAGTGACCCGAATGGACTAGCGGGACTCACCGGGGAGCTGTTTTTT. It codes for CASSDPNGLAGLTGELFF.